What follows describes a single TCR beta chain. The antigen remains unidentified. PBMCs numbering at least 7 million were isolated per sample. V lost 10 bases and J 3 bases, leaving 11 bases between the germline ends. The CDR3 has 12 residues. Germline assignment: CDR1 SNHLY and CDR2 FYNNEI. The source of the sample is a study of blood T cells in healthy people across ages. Study-level points and caveats: There was no known CMV status for donors, so expanded clonotype changes were possibly confounded.

Through a sample-barcoded 5' primer and a J-beta primer mix, a second PCR was run for roughly 7 to 12 cycles. Sequencing recovered at least 3 million CDR3-containing paired-end reads from each sample. TCRdb ran MiXCR on the 5' RACE reads and lists one entry per CDR3 protein. The table records under 1 million distinct CDR3 sequences, 44% of them present only once. This sequence was found in a man aged 60 to 69 in good health. The chain carries TRBV2 and TRBJ2-3, with D maybe TRBD2 (6 bases). Source material: blood. Written as DNA, the CDR3 is TGTGCCATCGCCGGGACTACAGATACGCAGTATTTT. Translation: CAIAGTTDTQYF. Full variable domain (remainder filled in from reference TRBV2 and TRBJ2-3): EPEVTQTPSHQVTQMGQEVILRCVPISNHLYFYWYRQILGQKVEFLVSFYNNEISEKSEIFDDQFSVERPDGSNFTLKIRSTKLEDSAMYFCAIAGTTDTQYFGPGTRLTVL.